This T cell receptor beta chain was captured by sequencing in a study of T cell responses to AZD1222 COVID-19 vaccine. General observations from the study: Spike-specific TCR breadth and depth rose after two AZD1222 doses. Most donors were white British and more were female, and clonal diversity was possibly underestimated.

This clone was counted a few times. What it binds is unknown. TCRdb's copy holds only in-frame clones and misses some; the assay was immunoSEQ multiplex PCR. Seen here are about 120,000 clones, more than 80% observed once, and the top ten hold 1.5% to 1.9%. The CDR3 is 14 residues long. V was pared by 8 bases and J by 7 bases, with 10 bases of the junction left unmatched. CDR1 ENHRY and CDR2 SYGVKD come from the germline V gene. J is TRBJ1-5 and V is TRBV10-3; TRBD1 agrees at 8 bases. This TCR came from an adult in good health. The input for sequencing was peripheral blood, taken on day 0 of AZD1222 vaccination. The CDR3 is CAISPDRVEQPQHF. As DNA, the CDR3 is TGTGCCATCTCCCCGGACAGGGTAGAGCAGCCCCAGCATTTT.